This T cell receptor beta chain was sequenced in a study of PD-1 blockade in classical Hodgkin lymphoma. CDR1 and CDR2 (germline): MNHEY, SMNVEV (reference sequence). V shed 5 bases and J shed 11 bases, with 16 bases lying between them. The CDR3 extends over 14 amino acids. Every patient relapsed after autologous stem cell transplantation, and brentuximab vedotin exposure varied. This table comes from immunoSEQ multiplex PCR, and its TCRdb copy is limited to in-frame clones, with some not included. The table records about 30,000 clones, 70% of them present only once. The J gene is TRBJ1-6, the V gene TRBV27; TRBD1 is a possible D gene (6 bases). The sample consisted of peripheral blood mononuclear cells (PBMCs), taken before the second cycle of nivolumab. This receptor was identified in a human donor with classical Hodgkin lymphoma. The CDR3 loop reads CASSIGQRRAPLHF. The CDR3 DNA follows: TGTGCCAGCAGTATTGGACAGAGGCGGGCACCCCTCCACTTT.